This TCR beta chain appears in the sequencing data of a study of blood T cell repertoires in COVID-19. Clones were read by immunoSEQ multiplex PCR, and TCRdb kept only the in-frame ones, dropping some. Here the sample spans 200,000 to 300,000 clones, around four fifths being singletons. The V segment lost 6 bases and the J segment 6 bases; nucleotides outside the gene matches: 13. The germline gives CDR1 ENHRY, CDR2 SYGVKD. CDR3 size: 15 residues. The clonotype was recovered from a woman aged 55-69 years with active or convalescent COVID-19. The chain joins TRBV10-3 to TRBJ1-2, with 7 bases aligning to TRBD1. Source material: peripheral blood. The CDR3 spells CAISPRTLTGNGYTF. DNA of the CDR3: TGTGCCATCAGCCCGAGAACCTTGACAGGGAATGGCTACACCTTC.